This T cell receptor beta chain was obtained from a study of blood T cells in healthy people across ages. Overall study results and limits: Long-lived donors carried more naive CD4+ cells and greater diversity than aged donors. Unknown donor CMV status possibly confounded expanded clonotype changes.

In germline, CDR1 is SQVTM, CDR2 ANQGSEA. V lost 7 bases and J lost 5, with 16 bases in between. This CDR3 has 13 residues. Remarks on this clonotype: What it binds is unknown.

With a J-beta primer mix and a sample-barcoded 5' primer, a second PCR ran about 7 to 12 cycles. Every molecule of cDNA carried a tag from a template-switch adaptor with 12 random nucleotides. TCRdb passed the 5' RACE reads through MiXCR, listing each CDR3 protein once. The table lists hundreds of thousands of distinct CDR3 sequences, just over 55% of them singletons. The total RNA that was extracted per sample amounted to at least 5 micrograms. The source is a man aged 40-49 years in good health. The gene calls are TRBV29-1 and TRBJ2-3; no definite D call. The sequencing input was blood. As DNA, the CDR3 is TGCAGCGCCCGCCCAACATCCGGAGATACGCAGTATTTT. Translation gives CSARPTSGDTQYF.